This T cell receptor (beta chain) was sequenced for a study of shared clonotypes between healthy human individuals. The length of the CDR3 is 14 residues. The V and J ends lost 5 bases and 6 bases, in that order; junction bases with no gene match: 7. CDR1 and CDR2 (germline): MNHEY, SMNVEV (reference sequence). The table came from immunoSEQ multiplex PCR; TCRdb's copy has only in-frame clones and leaves some out. The sample has roughly 500,000 clones, 90% to 96% seen once. Sequenced material: naive CD4+ T cells sorted from blood. Sample subset: CD45RA+ positively selected. The chain uses TRBV27 and TRBJ2-5; 9 bases are shared with TRBD1. The receptor's source is a woman aged 30 to 39 in good health. CDR3 loop: CASSRGQGTKTQYF. CDR3 DNA sequence: TGTGCCAGCAGTAGGGGACAGGGCACAAAGACCCAGTACTTC.